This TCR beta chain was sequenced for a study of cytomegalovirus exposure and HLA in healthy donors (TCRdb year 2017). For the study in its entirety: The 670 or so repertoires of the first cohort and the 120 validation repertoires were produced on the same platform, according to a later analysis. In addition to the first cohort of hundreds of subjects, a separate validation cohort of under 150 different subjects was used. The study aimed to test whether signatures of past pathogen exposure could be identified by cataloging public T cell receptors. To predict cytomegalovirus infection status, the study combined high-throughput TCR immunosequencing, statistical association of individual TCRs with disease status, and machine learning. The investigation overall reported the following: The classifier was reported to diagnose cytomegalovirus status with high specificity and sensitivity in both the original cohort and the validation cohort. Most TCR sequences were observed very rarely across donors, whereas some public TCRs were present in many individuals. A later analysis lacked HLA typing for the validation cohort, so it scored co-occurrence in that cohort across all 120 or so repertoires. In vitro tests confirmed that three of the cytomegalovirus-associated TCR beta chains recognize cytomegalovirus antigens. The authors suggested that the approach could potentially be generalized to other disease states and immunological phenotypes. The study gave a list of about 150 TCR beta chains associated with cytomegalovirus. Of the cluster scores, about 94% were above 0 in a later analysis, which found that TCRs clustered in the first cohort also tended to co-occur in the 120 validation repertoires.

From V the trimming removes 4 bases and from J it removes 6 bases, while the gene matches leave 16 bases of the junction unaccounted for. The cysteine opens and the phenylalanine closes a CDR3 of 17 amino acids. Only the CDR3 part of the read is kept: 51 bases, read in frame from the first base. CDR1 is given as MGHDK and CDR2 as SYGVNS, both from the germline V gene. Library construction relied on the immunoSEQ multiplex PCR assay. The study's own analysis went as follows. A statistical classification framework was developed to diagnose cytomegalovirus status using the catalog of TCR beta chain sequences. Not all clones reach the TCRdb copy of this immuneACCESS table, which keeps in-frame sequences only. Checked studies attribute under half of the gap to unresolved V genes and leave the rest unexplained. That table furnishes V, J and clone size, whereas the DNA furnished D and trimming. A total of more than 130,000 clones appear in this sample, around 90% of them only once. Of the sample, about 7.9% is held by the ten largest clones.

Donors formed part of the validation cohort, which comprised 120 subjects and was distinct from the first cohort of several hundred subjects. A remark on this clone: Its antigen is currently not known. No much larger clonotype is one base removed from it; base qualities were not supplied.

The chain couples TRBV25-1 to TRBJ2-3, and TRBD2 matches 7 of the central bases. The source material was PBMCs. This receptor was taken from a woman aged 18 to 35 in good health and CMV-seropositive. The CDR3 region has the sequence CASSGLSGRGKADTQYF. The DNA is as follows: TGTGCCAGCAGTGGCCTCTCGGGGCGGGGGAAAGCGGATACGCAGTATTTT. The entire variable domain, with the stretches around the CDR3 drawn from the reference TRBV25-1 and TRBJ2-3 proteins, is EADIYQTPRYLVIGTGKKITLECSQTMGHDKMYWYQQDPGMELHLIHYSYGVNSTEKGDLSSESTVSRIRTEHFPLTLESARPSHTSQYLCASSGLSGRGKADTQYFGPGTRLTVL.